A single sample is the source of the 31 T cell receptor beta chains below, sequenced in a study of cytomegalovirus exposure and HLA in healthy donors. Both 60 Vbeta primers and 13 Jbeta primers went into the PCR. Repertoires were generated with immunoSEQ multiplex PCR, while TCRdb's copy carries only in-frame clones and drops some. The data contain 130,000 or so clones, 8.5% of them seen just once; the ten biggest clones take up 5% to 7%. Sequencing was done on a sample of PBMCs. Receptors were obtained from a man in his forties in good health and CMV-seronegative.

This clone was observed a handful of times. The genes are TRBV7-2 and TRBJ2-1, with 9 positions matching TRBD1. V dropped 5 bases and J dropped 6; count of bases not matched to a gene: 2. Germline lookup yields CDR1 SGHTA and CDR2 FQGNSA. The CDR3 is 13 residues long. CDR3 sequence (DNA): TGTGCCAGCAGCACGGACAGGGGCAATGAGCAGTTCTTC. Amino acids: CASSTDRGNEQFF.

V is TRBV9 and J is TRBJ2-1; the match to TRBD1 covers 9 bases. The V and J ends lost 4 bases and 10 bases, in that order; junction bases with no gene match: 12. Germline CDR1 reads SGDLS; CDR2 reads YYNGEE. The CDR3 covers 15 residues. The CDR3 DNA is TGTGCCAGCAGCTCCGCCGGGACAGGGAGAGACGAGCAGTTCTTC. Residues: CASSSAGTGRDEQFF.

The chain joins TRBV4-2 to TRBJ1-2, with a tentative D call TRBD1 (6 bases). The V and J ends lost 1 base and 4 bases respectively, with 19 bases between them. The germline V gene has CDR1 LGHNA and CDR2 YNFKEQ. The CDR3 extends over 17 amino acids. The DNA of the CDR3 is TGTGCCAGCAGCCAAGTGGTCCAGGGGCCCAGGAGCTATGGCTACACCTTC. Its protein product is CASSQVVQGPRSYGYTF.

The chain recombines TRBV30 with TRBJ2-5; D is unclear. The end of the DNA aligns better with TRBJ2-7, so the J call may be wrong. The germline V gene encodes CDR1 GTSNPN and CDR2 SVGIG (reference sequence). The CDR3 sequence is 13 residues long. CDR3 protein: CAWSKWTWGEQYF. The CDR3 DNA follows: TGTGCCTGGAGTAAGTGGACCTGGGGCGAGCAGTACTTC.

V gene TRBV6-5 combines with J gene TRBJ2-5, with a weak D call TRBD2 (5 bases). This CDR3 comprises 14 residues. Germline CDR1 and CDR2: MNHEY and SVGAGI. V was cut by 6 bases and J by 0 bases, with 11 bases left in between. For the CDR3, the DNA is TGTGCCAGCAGAGATTTAGCGTACCAAGAGACCCAGTACTTC. Protein: CASRDLAYQETQYF.

The gene calls are TRBV5-1 and TRBJ2-2; 8 bases fit TRBD1. V was pared by 2 bases and J by 1 base, with 4 bases of the junction left unmatched. Germline CDR1 reads SGHRS; CDR2 reads YFSETQ. The CDR3 is 16 residues long. The CDR3 here is CASSFRQGRNTGELFF. CDR3 coding DNA: TGCGCCAGCAGCTTCCGACAGGGGAGGAACACCGGGGAGCTGTTTTTT.

Only a few counts were recorded for this clone. The V and J genes are TRBV15 and TRBJ2-3; 9 positions agree with TRBD1. This CDR3 is 16 amino acids long. V trimming: 3 bases; J trimming: 5 bases; junction bases outside the gene matches: 9. CDR1 and CDR2 (germline): LNHNV, YYDKDF (reference sequence). For the CDR3, the DNA is TGTGCCACCAGCAGGGGACAGGGTCGCTCCGGAGATACGCAGTATTTT. Protein product: CATSRGQGRSGDTQYF.

The chain employs TRBV29-1 and TRBJ1-1, with no clear D. CDR3 length: 13 residues. Germline V CDR1 and CDR2: SQVTM, ANQGSEA. V dropped 4 bases and J dropped 1 base, with 10 bases sitting between them. CDR3 DNA: TGCAGCGTTGCTCCGGGATCGAACACTGAAGCTTTCTTT. It specifies CSVAPGSNTEAFF.

This clone was seen only a few times. CDR3: CASSLYDGISYGYTF. CDR3 DNA: TGTGCCAGCAGCCTTTATGACGGGATTTCCTATGGCTACACCTTC. The chain couples TRBV14 to TRBJ1-2; D is unclear. There are 15 residues in the CDR3. The V gene lost 4 bases and the J gene lost 4 bases, with 16 bases spanning the gap. Germline V CDR1 and CDR2: SGHDN, FVKESK.

This clone was detected only a few times. This chain links TRBV6-1 with TRBJ1-2; TRBD1 matches 11 bases. After removal of 8 bases from V and 8 bases from J, the junction contained 13 bases not matched to a gene. Germline V gene data show CDR1 as MNHNS and CDR2 as SASEGT. The CDR3 is 15 residues long. CDR3 nucleotides: TGTGCCAGCGTAGAGGGGGACAGGGGGTTCCGGGGCTACACCTTC. It translates to CASVEGDRGFRGYTF.

There are a few counts of this clone. The rearrangement uses TRBV5-4 and TRBJ2-7; 7 bases are a match to TRBD2. The CDR3 is made up of 15 amino acids. J lost 2 bases, V lost 4 bases, and 9 bases had no gene match. Germline loops: CDR1 SGHNT, CDR2 YYREEE (reference sequence). In DNA form, the CDR3 reads TGTGCCAGCAGCCAGAGCGCGGGGGACCCCTACGAGCAGTACTTC. Translating gives CASSQSAGDPYEQYF.

This clone was seen only a few times. The rearrangement uses TRBV7-2 and TRBJ1-1; possible D gene TRBD1, 5 bases. The V gene's germline CDR1 is SGHTA and CDR2 FQGNSA. This CDR3 comprises 12 residues. V gave up 0 bases and J gave up 6 bases, with 5 bases separating them. CDR3 nucleotides: TGTGCCAGCAGCTTAGCGGGGCCTGAAGCTTTCTTT. Translated: CASSLAGPEAFF. The full variable domain, completed using reference TRBV7-2 and TRBJ1-1, is GAGVSQSPSNKVTEKGKDVELRCDPISGHTALYWYRQSLGQGLEFLIYFQGNSAPDKSGLPSDRFSAERTGGSVSTLTIQRTQQEDSAVYLCASSLAGPEAFFGQGTRLTVV.

This clone was counted only a few times. The rearrangement links TRBV9 to TRBJ2-1; 7 bases match TRBD1. The germline gives CDR1 SGDLS, CDR2 YYNGEE. J gave up 6 bases and V 1 base, and 16 bases lay outside the gene matches. The CDR3 is 18 residues long. CDR3 loop: CASSVHSQTGSLSNEQFF. The CDR3 DNA reads TGTGCCAGCAGCGTACATTCCCAGACAGGGTCTTTAAGCAATGAGCAGTTCTTC.

This clone turned up a few times. The chain combines TRBV7-9 with TRBJ2-7; possible D gene TRBD2, 5 bases. The V and J ends lost 0 bases and 3 bases respectively, with 6 bases between them. This CDR3 is 13 amino acids long. The V gene's germline CDR1 is SEHNR and CDR2 FQNEAQ (reference sequence). CDR3 sequence reads: CASSLARGYEQYF. As DNA, the CDR3 is TGTGCCAGCAGCTTAGCCCGGGGCTACGAGCAGTACTTC. The full variable domain, its missing parts supplied by reference TRBV7-9 and TRBJ2-7, is DTGVSQNPRHKITKRGQNVTFRCDPISEHNRLYWYRQTLGQGPEFLTYFQNEAQLEKSRLLSDRFSAERPKGSFSTLEIQRTEQGDSAMYLCASSLARGYEQYFGPGTRLTVT.

This clone appeared a few times. The chain has TRBV2 and TRBJ1-1; D is possibly TRBD1 (5 bases). The V end was cut by 8 bases, the J end by 6 bases, with 22 bases between. CDR1 and CDR2 (germline): SNHLY, FYNNEI. CDR3 length: 15 amino acids. The CDR3 here is CASGTPGPRGAEAFF. In nucleotides, the CDR3 is TGTGCCAGCGGAACGCCGGGACCTCGGGGGGCTGAAGCTTTCTTT.

V and J are TRBV10-3 and TRBJ2-7; perhaps TRBD1 as D (6 bases). Germline V CDR1 and CDR2: ENHRY, SYGVKD. Between the trimmed V and J ends, which lost 2 bases and 3 bases, there was a span of 14 bases. The CDR3 totals 15 residues. CDR3 residues: CAISEHLRGDYEQYF. The DNA for the CDR3 is TGTGCCATCAGTGAGCACCTCAGGGGAGACTACGAGCAGTACTTC.

The V gene is TRBV5-1, the J gene TRBJ2-3, with 8 nucleotides matching TRBD1. The CDR3 runs 16 residues. The V segment lost 4 bases and the J segment 4 bases; nucleotides outside the gene matches: 11. CDR1 and CDR2 from the germline V gene are SGHRS and YFSETQ. CDR3 residues: CASSPQGGQESDTQYF. For the CDR3, the DNA is TGCGCCAGCAGCCCCCAAGGGGGACAGGAGTCAGATACGCAGTATTTT.

This chain joins TRBV2 and TRBJ2-2; 7 nucleotides align to TRBD2. The CDR3 spans 16 residues. Per germline, CDR1 SNHLY and CDR2 FYNNEI. V trimming: 2 bases; J trimming: 6 bases; junction bases outside the gene matches: 9. CDR3 nucleotide sequence: TGTGCCAGCAGTGAACCCCGGGACTACTCGTCCGGGGAGCTGTTTTTT. This encodes CASSEPRDYSSGELFF.

The chain joins TRBV15 to TRBJ2-1; TRBD2 agrees at 8 bases. V was clipped by 0 bases and J by 5 bases; unmatched bases: 6. Germline V lookup: CDR1 LNHNV, CDR2 YYDKDF (reference sequence). The CDR3 totals 16 residues. This CDR3 reads CATSRDPGGGNNEQFF. DNA for the CDR3: TGTGCCACCAGCAGAGATCCCGGGGGGGGCAACAATGAGCAGTTCTTC.

The genes are TRBV19 and TRBJ2-7; 8 bases agree with TRBD1. Germline V gene lookup returns CDR1 LNHDA and CDR2 SQIVND (reference sequence). This CDR3 contains 13 residues. Trimming cost V 5 bases and J 6 bases; bases outside gene matches: 6. CDR3: CASSVGQGLEQYF. CDR3 DNA: TGTGCCAGTAGTGTAGGACAGGGTCTCGAGCAGTACTTC.

The chain employs TRBV27 and TRBJ2-7, with D maybe TRBD2 (5 bases). V lost 5 bases, J lost 6 bases, and 14 bases lay in between. Germline loops: CDR1 MNHEY, CDR2 SMNVEV (reference sequence). The CDR3 runs to 13 residues. The CDR3 bases are TGTGCCAGCAGTGGAGCGGACTCAGGCGAGCAGTACTTC. Its translation: CASSGADSGEQYF.

This clone has just a few counts. The V and J genes are TRBV6-6 and TRBJ2-5, with D unresolved. Per germline, CDR1 MNHNY and CDR2 SVGAGI (reference sequence). The V gene lost 2 bases and the J gene lost 2 bases, with 9 bases spanning the gap. The CDR3 is made up of 14 amino acids. The CDR3 sequence is CASSYGSSQETQYF. In nucleotides, the CDR3 is TGTGCCAGCAGTTACGGTAGCAGTCAAGAGACCCAGTACTTC.

Turning to this clone: The sample contains more than one DNA sequence encoding this CDR3. The genes are TRBV7-9 and TRBJ1-2, with D unclear. V lost 3 bases to trimming and J lost 4 bases, with 6 bases between them. This CDR3 region has 12 residues. Germline CDR1 is SEHNR and CDR2 is FQNEAQ (reference sequence). The DNA for the CDR3 is TGTGCCAGCAGCTTGGACTCCTATGGCTACACCTTC. It codes for CASSLDSYGYTF.

V and J are TRBV7-8 and TRBJ2-1, with a possible D match to TRBD1 (5 bases). V lost 5 bases and J 7 bases, leaving 12 bases between the germline ends. The CDR3 contains 13 residues. The germline V gene has CDR1 SGHVS and CDR2 FQNEAQ. The CDR3 loop reads CASSPENRNEQFF. The CDR3 nucleotides read TGTGCCAGCAGCCCAGAAAACAGGAATGAGCAGTTCTTC.

This clone came up a few times. V usage is TRBV7-2 and J usage is TRBJ1-1; D is unresolved. CDR1 is SGHTA, CDR2 FQGNSA, per germline. The CDR3 has 14 residues. Trimming stripped 2 bases from V and 3 bases from J, with 10 bases between. CDR3 amino acids: CASSLFEGHTEAFF. As DNA, the CDR3 is TGTGCCAGCAGCTTATTCGAGGGCCACACTGAAGCTTTCTTT.

This chain joins TRBV16 and TRBJ1-4, with D unclear. V lost 7 bases to trimming and J lost 6 bases, with 9 bases between them. The CDR3 covers 12 residues. The germline V gene has CDR1 KGHSY and CDR2 FQNENV. In DNA form, the CDR3 reads TGTGCCAGCACCCCACAACATGAAAAACTGTTTTTT. Translation: CASTPQHEKLFF.

The chain combines TRBV18 with TRBJ2-7; a possible D gene is TRBD2 (7 bases). CDR3 length: 13 amino acids. The V gene's germline CDR1 is KGHSH and CDR2 LQKENI. Trimming removed 2 bases at V and 5 bases at J, with 10 bases between. The CDR3 sequence is CASSPGGADEQYF. DNA of the CDR3: TGTGCCAGCTCACCAGGGGGGGCCGACGAGCAGTACTTC.

This chain connects TRBV25-1 to TRBJ2-1, with TRBD2 matching over 7 bases. Unmatched junction bases numbered 4, after V lost 1 base and J lost 4 bases. The germline CDR1 and CDR2 sequences are MGHDK and SYGVNS. The CDR3 spans 15 residues. The CDR3, as DNA: TGTGCCAGCAGTGAATGGGGGGGGGAGTACAATGAGCAGTTCTTC. Protein: CASSEWGGEYNEQFF.

The V gene is TRBV6-1, the J gene TRBJ2-7; D is undetermined. Trimming removed 2 bases at V and 5 bases at J, with 7 bases between. Germline CDR1 MNHNS, CDR2 SASEGT. This CDR3 comprises 12 residues. CDR3: CASSEQIHEQYF. The CDR3 DNA reads TGTGCCAGCAGTGAACAGATCCACGAGCAGTACTTC.

J is TRBJ2-5 and V is TRBV7-9, with D possibly TRBD2 on 7 matching bases. The J call may be in error: the DNA end matches TRBJ2-7 better. There are 17 residues in the CDR3. Per the germline V gene, CDR1 is SEHNR and CDR2 is FQNEAQ (reference sequence). The CDR3 spells CASSSLLGGPHPYEQYF. The DNA of the CDR3 is TGTGCCAGCAGCTCTCTTCTGGGGGGGCCGCATCCCTACGAGCAGTACTTC.

This chain uses TRBV11-2 with TRBJ1-6, with D perhaps matching TRBD1 (5 bases). The CDR3 runs to 15 residues. Trimming stripped 5 bases from V and 9 bases from J, with 17 bases between. Looked up from germline, CDR1 is SGHAT and CDR2 is FQNNGV. The CDR3 DNA reads TGTGCCAGCAGCGTAGTTGGGGCTTTGGGTTCACCCCTCCACTTT. Protein: CASSVVGALGSPLHF.